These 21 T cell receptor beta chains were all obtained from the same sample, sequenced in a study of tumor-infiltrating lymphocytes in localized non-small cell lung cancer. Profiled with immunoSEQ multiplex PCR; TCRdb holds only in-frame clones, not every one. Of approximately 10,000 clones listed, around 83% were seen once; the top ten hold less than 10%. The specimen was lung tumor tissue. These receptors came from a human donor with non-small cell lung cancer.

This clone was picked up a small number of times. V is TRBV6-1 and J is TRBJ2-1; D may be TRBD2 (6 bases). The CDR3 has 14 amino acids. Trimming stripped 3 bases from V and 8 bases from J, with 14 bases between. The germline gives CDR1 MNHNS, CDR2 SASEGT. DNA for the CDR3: TGTGCCAGCAGTGAGTCGGGACTTAGCTATGAGCAGTTCTTC. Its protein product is CASSESGLSYEQFF.

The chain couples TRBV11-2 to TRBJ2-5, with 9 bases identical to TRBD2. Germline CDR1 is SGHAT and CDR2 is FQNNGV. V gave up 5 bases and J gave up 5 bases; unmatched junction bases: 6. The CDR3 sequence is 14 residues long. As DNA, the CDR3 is TGTGCCAGCAGCCCCTTAGCGGGGGTGGAGACCCAGTACTTC. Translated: CASSPLAGVETQYF.

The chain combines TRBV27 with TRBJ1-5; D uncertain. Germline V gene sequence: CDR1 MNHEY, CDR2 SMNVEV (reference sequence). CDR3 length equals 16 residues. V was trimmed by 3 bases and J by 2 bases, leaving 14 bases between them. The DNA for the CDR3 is TGTGCCAGCAGTTTCCCCTCTTGGGCTGGCAATCAGCCCCAGCATTTT. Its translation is CASSFPSWAGNQPQHF.

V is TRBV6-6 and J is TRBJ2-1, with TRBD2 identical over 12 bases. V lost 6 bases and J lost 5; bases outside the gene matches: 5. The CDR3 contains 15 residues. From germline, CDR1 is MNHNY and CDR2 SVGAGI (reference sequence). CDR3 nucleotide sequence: TGTGCCAGCAGGGATCCTAGCGGGGGGGACAATGAGCAGTTCTTC. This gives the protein CASRDPSGGDNEQFF.

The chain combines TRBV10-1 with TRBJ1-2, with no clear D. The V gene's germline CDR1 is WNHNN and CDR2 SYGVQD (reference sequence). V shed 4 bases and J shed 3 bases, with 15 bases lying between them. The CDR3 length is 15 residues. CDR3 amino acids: CASSGKLAGHYGYTF. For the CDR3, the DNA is TGCGCCAGCAGTGGGAAGTTGGCAGGCCACTATGGCTACACCTTC.

DNA for the CDR3: TGTGCCAGCAGACAACACAGGGGATCTAATGAAAAACTGTTTTTT. Amino acid sequence: CASRQHRGSNEKLFF. The rearrangement uses TRBV11-2 and TRBJ1-4; 7 bases agree with TRBD1. V was pared by 6 bases and J by 3 bases, with 7 bases of the junction left unmatched. CDR3 length: 15 amino acids. Germline CDR1 reads SGHAT; CDR2 reads FQNNGV. The full variable domain, rest sourced from reference TRBV11-2 and TRBJ1-4, is EAGVAQSPRYKIIEKRQSVAFWCNPISGHATLYWYQQILGQGPKLLIQFQNNGVVDDSQLPKDRFSAERLKGVDSTLKIQPAKLEDSAVYLCASRQHRGSNEKLFFGSGTQLSVL.

Here the CDR3 DNA reads TGTGCCTGGAGTCCCTATAGCACAGATACGCAGTATTTT. It specifies CAWSPYSTDTQYF. The rearrangement links TRBV30 to TRBJ2-3; D unclear. Trimming took 2 bases from V and 0 from J, leaving 6 bases between them. The germline V gene has CDR1 GTSNPN and CDR2 SVGIG (reference sequence). This CDR3 has 13 amino acids.

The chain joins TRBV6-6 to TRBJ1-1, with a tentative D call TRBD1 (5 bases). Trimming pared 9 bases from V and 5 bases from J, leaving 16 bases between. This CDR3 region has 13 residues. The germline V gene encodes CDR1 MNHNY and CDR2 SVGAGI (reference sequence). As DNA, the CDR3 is TGTGCCAGTCCTAACGCGCCAGGGACTGAAGCTTTCTTT. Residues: CASPNAPGTEAFF.

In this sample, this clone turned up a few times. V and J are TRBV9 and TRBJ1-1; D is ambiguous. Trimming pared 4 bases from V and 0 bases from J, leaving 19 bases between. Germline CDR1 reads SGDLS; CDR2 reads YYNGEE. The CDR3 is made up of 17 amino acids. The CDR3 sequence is CASSPSVMSNVNTEAFF. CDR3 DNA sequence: TGTGCCAGCAGCCCCTCGGTGATGTCAAATGTGAACACTGAAGCTTTCTTT.

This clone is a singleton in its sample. The CDR3 loop reads CASSLGWDYTEAFF. The CDR3 nucleotides are TGTGCCAGCAGCTTGGGTTGGGACTACACTGAAGCTTTCTTT. V usage is TRBV5-6 and J usage is TRBJ1-1; D is possibly TRBD1 (5 bases). Germline CDR1 and CDR2: SGHDT and YYEEEE. Trimming cost V 0 bases and J 3 bases, with 9 bases left between them. The CDR3 runs 14 residues.

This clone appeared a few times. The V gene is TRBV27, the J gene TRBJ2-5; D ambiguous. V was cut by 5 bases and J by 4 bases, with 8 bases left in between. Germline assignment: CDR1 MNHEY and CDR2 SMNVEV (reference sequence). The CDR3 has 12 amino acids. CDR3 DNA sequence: TGTGCCAGCAGTATAATTGGAGAGACCCAGTACTTC. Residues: CASSIIGETQYF.

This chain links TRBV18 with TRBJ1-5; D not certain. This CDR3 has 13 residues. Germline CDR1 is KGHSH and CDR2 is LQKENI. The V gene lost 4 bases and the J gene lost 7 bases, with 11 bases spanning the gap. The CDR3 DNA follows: TGTGCCAGCTCACGTGAAGATCGACAGCCCCAGCATTTT. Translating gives CASSREDRQPQHF.

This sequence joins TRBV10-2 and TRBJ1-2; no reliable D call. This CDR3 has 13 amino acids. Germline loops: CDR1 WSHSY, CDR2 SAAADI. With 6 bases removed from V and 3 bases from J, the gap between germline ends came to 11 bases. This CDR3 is CASSLGPYYGYTF. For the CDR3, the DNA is TGCGCCAGCAGCCTGGGCCCCTACTATGGCTACACCTTC.

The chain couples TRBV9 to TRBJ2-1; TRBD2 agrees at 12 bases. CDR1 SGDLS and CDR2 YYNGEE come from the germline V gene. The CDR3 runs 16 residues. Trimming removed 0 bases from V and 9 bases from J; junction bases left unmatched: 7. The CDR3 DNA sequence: TGTGCCAGCAGCGTAGGTCCTAGCGGGGGGGCCGCTGAGCAGTTCTTC. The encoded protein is CASSVGPSGGAAEQFF. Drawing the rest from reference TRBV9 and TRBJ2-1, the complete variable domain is DSGVTQTPKHLITATGQRVTLRCSPRSGDLSVYWYQQSLDQGLQFLIQYYNGEERAKGNILERFSAQQFPDLHSELNLSSLELGDSALYFCASSVGPSGGAAEQFFGPGTRLTVL.

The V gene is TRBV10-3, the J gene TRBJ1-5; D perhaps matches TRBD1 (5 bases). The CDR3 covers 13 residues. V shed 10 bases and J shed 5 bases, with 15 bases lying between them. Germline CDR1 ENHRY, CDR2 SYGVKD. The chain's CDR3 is CATARAGDQPQHF. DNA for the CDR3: TGTGCCACCGCGAGGGCGGGGGATCAGCCCCAGCATTTT.

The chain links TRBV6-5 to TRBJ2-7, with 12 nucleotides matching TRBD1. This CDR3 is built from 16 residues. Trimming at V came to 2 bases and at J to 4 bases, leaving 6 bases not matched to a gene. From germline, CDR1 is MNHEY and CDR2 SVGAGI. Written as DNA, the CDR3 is TGTGCCAGCAGTTACGAGGGGACAGGGGGCTGGTACGAGCAGTACTTC. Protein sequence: CASSYEGTGGWYEQYF.

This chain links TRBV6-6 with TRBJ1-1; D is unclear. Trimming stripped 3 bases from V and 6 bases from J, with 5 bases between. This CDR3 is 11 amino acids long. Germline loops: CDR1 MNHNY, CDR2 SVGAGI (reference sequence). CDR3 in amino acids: CASSYDAEAFF. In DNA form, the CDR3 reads TGTGCCAGCAGTTATGACGCTGAAGCTTTCTTT.

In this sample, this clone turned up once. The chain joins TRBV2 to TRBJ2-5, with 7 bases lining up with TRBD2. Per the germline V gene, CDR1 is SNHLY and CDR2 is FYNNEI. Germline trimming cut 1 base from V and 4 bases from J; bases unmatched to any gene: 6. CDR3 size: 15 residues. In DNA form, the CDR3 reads TGTGCCAGCAGTGAAGGGGCGGGGAGGGGAGAGACCCAGTACTTC. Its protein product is CASSEGAGRGETQYF.

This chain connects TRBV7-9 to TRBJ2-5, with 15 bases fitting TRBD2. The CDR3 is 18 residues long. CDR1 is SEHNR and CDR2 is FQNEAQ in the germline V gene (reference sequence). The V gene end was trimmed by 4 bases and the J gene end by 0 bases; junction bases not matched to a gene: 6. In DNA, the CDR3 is TGTGCCAGCAGCTCCGGACTAGCGGGAGGGCAATACCAAGAGACCCAGTACTTC. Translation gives CASSSGLAGGQYQETQYF.

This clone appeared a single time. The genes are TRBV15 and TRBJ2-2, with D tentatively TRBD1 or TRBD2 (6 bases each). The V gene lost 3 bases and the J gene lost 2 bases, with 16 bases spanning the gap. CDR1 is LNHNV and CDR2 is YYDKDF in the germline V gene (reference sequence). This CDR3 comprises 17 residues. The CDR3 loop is CATSRKRGGLNTGELFF. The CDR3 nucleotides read TGTGCCACCAGCAGGAAGAGAGGGGGGCTTAACACCGGGGAGCTGTTTTTT.

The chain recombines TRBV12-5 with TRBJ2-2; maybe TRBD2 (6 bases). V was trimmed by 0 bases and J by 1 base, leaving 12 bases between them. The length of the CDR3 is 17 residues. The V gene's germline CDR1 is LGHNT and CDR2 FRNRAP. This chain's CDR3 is CASGLVSGTLNTGELFF. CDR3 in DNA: TGTGCTAGTGGTTTGGTCTCCGGGACTTTGAACACCGGGGAGCTGTTTTTT.